Listed here are 16 T cell receptor beta chains from one sample, sequenced in a study of radiation and T cells in renal cell carcinoma. Specified time point: baseline pretreatment blood. Stated treatment: 15 Gy SBRT to primary tumor, nephrectomy 4 weeks later. Profiling relied on immunoSEQ multiplex PCR, and the TCRdb table lists in-frame clones only, not all of them. The repertoire holds some 100,000 clones, with over 65% as singletons. Sequenced here: blood, sampled from a patient whose treatment included radiotherapy and nephrectomy. Every receptor here comes from a man between 60 and 70 years old with renal cell carcinoma.

The chain employs TRBV5-1 and TRBJ2-7, with TRBD1 matching 9 bases. Germline CDR1 is SGHRS and CDR2 is YFSETQ. V gave up 3 bases and J gave up 1 base; unmatched junction bases: 8. The CDR3 contains 16 residues. The CDR3 DNA is TGCGCCAGCAGCTGGTCGACGGGACAGGGATCCTACGAGCAGTACTTC. Translation gives CASSWSTGQGSYEQYF.

The chain is built from TRBV28 and TRBJ1-2; a weak D match, TRBD1 (6 bases). CDR3 size: 15 residues. In germline, CDR1 is MDHEN, CDR2 SYDVKM. The V end lost 2 bases, the J end lost 4 bases, and 14 bases lay between the germline ends. CDR3 coding DNA: TGTGCCAGCAGTTTAACATCAGGGGAACCCTATGGCTACACCTTC. The encoded protein is CASSLTSGEPYGYTF.

The rearrangement links TRBV28 to TRBJ2-7; D gene uncertain. The CDR3 totals 11 residues. Germline lookup yields CDR1 MDHEN and CDR2 SYDVKM. Trimming pared 2 bases from V and 3 bases from J, leaving 2 bases between. For the CDR3, the DNA is TGTGCCAGCAGTTTAATCTACGAGCAGTACTTC. This sequence encodes CASSLIYEQYF.

This clone was picked up one time. J is TRBJ2-5 and V is TRBV4-3, with 8 bases lining up with TRBD1. Looked up from germline, CDR1 is LGHNA and CDR2 is YSLEER. Trimming removed 3 bases from V and 5 bases from J; junction bases left unmatched: 5. The CDR3 is made up of 14 amino acids. The CDR3 protein is CASSHTTGVETQYF. In DNA, the CDR3 is TGCGCCAGCAGCCATACGACAGGGGTGGAGACCCAGTACTTC.

About this clone: This sample also contains other DNA sequences that code for the same CDR3. J is TRBJ2-3 and V is TRBV9; D possibly matches TRBD1 or TRBD2 (5 bases each). The CDR3 sequence is 15 residues long. Deletions cut 1 base from V and 2 bases from J, with 11 bases between. The V gene's germline CDR1 is SGDLS and CDR2 YYNGEE. The CDR3 coding sequence is TGTGCCAGCAGCGTAAGGGGAGCCTCCACAGATACGCAGTATTTT. Protein product: CASSVRGASTDTQYF.

This clone was seen once. The chain recombines TRBV10-1 with TRBJ2-7; TRBD2 matches at 7 bases. V dropped 4 bases and J dropped 0; count of bases not matched to a gene: 6. CDR1 WNHNN and CDR2 SYGVQD come from the germline V gene (reference sequence). The CDR3 has 15 residues. CDR3 protein: CASSGAGTTSYEQYF. CDR3 DNA: TGCGCCAGCAGTGGTGCCGGGACTACCTCCTACGAGCAGTACTTC.

The chain joins TRBV5-6 to TRBJ2-1; no reliable D call. V lost 0 bases to trimming and J lost 0 bases, with 1 base between them. This CDR3 spans 13 amino acids. Germline V gives CDR1 SGHDT, CDR2 YYEEEE. The CDR3 region is CASSLGSYNEQFF. In DNA form, the CDR3 reads TGTGCCAGCAGCTTGGGCTCCTACAATGAGCAGTTCTTC.

In its sample, this clone was seen a few times. In nucleotides, the CDR3 is TGTGCCATCAGTGAACAGGGTAGCAATCAGCCCCAGCATTTT. Encoded protein: CAISEQGSNQPQHF. The genes are TRBV10-3 and TRBJ1-5; TRBD1 is a possible D gene (6 bases). The CDR3 covers 14 residues. The V end was cut by 3 bases, the J end by 0 bases, with 6 bases between. Germline loops: CDR1 ENHRY, CDR2 SYGVKD.

The V call is TRBV7-3, the J call TRBJ2-1; perhaps TRBD2 as D (5 bases). V lost 5 bases to trimming and J lost 8 bases, with 22 bases between them. Germline CDR1 and CDR2: SGHTA and FQGTGA. This CDR3 region has 16 residues. This CDR3 is CASSPQPLVMGDEQFF. The CDR3 nucleotides are TGTGCCAGCAGCCCCCAGCCTCTAGTGATGGGAGATGAGCAGTTCTTC.

The rearrangement links TRBV5-1 to TRBJ2-3, with 7 bases fitting TRBD1. This CDR3 contains 14 residues. The V segment lost 4 bases and the J segment 6 bases; nucleotides outside the gene matches: 8. From germline, CDR1 is SGHRS and CDR2 YFSETQ. Written as DNA, the CDR3 is TGCGCCAGCAGCCAATGGACAGGAGGCGATACGCAGTATTTT. Encoded protein: CASSQWTGGDTQYF. The full variable domain, in which reference TRBV5-1 and TRBJ2-3 provide the parts outside the CDR3, is KAGVTQTPRYLIKTRGQQVTLSCSPISGHRSVSWYQQTPGQGLQFLFEYFSETQRNKGNFPGRFSGRQFSNSRSEMNVSTLELGDSALYLCASSQWTGGDTQYFGPGTRLTVL.

This clone was seen a single time. The chain has TRBV5-8 and TRBJ1-1; D remains unclear. V was pared by 0 bases and J by 2 bases, with 11 bases between. Per the germline V gene, CDR1 is SGHTS and CDR2 is YDEGEE. The CDR3 runs 15 residues. The CDR3, as DNA: TGTGCCAGCAGCTTGGATGGCCTCGTTAACACTGAAGCTTTCTTT. Its translation is CASSLDGLVNTEAFF.

The chain uses TRBV13 and TRBJ2-7; 15 bases agree with TRBD2. CDR3 length: 17 residues. Germline trimming cut 5 bases from V and 6 bases from J; bases unmatched to any gene: 11. Germline loops: CDR1 PRHDT, CDR2 FYEKMQ (reference sequence). CDR3 region: CASSIRTSGRVGAEQYF. DNA of the CDR3: TGTGCCAGCAGCATCAGGACTAGCGGGAGGGTTGGGGCCGAGCAGTACTTC.

CDR3 nucleotide sequence: TGTGCCAGCAGCTCGACAGGGGGAGACACCGGGGAGCTGTTTTTT. Amino acids: CASSSTGGDTGELFF. The chain has TRBV7-7 and TRBJ2-2, with 9 bases aligning to TRBD1. Germline V gene sequence: CDR1 SSHAT, CDR2 FNYEAQ (reference sequence). After removal of 4 bases from V and 3 bases from J, the junction contained 3 bases not matched to a gene. This CDR3 contains 15 residues.

This clone was detected a few times. The V call is TRBV7-9, the J call TRBJ2-7; weak D call: TRBD2 (6 bases). The CDR3 is 14 amino acids. Germline V lookup: CDR1 SEHNR, CDR2 FQNEAQ (reference sequence). Trimming took 1 base from V and 6 from J, leaving 13 bases between them. In nucleotides, the CDR3 is TGTGCCAGCAGCTTAGAAGGCGAGCGGGCCGAGCAGTACTTC. It is translated as CASSLEGERAEQYF.

The gene calls are TRBV11-3 and TRBJ2-7; D possibly corresponds to TRBD2 (6 bases). From germline, CDR1 is SGHNT and CDR2 YENEEA. The CDR3 runs 15 residues. With 1 base removed from V and 2 bases from J, the gap between germline ends came to 12 bases. CDR3: CASSLAGGDTYEQYF. The CDR3 DNA reads as TGTGCCAGCAGCTTAGCAGGAGGGGATACCTACGAGCAGTACTTC.

This clone was counted a few times. This chain joins TRBV4-1 and TRBJ1-1; D not resolved. The CDR3 extends over 14 amino acids. V was trimmed by 4 bases and J by 7 bases, leaving 16 bases between them. Germline-derived CDR1 and CDR2 are MGHRA and YSYEKL. This chain's CDR3 is CASSPPGTYREAFF. Here the CDR3 DNA reads TGCGCCAGCAGCCCACCTGGCACCTACCGTGAAGCTTTCTTT.